These 30 T cell receptor beta chains originate from one sample sequenced in a study of blood T cell repertoires in COVID-19. Here immunoSEQ multiplex PCR was the method, and the copy in TCRdb shows in-frame clones only, minus some. The sample carries around 230,000 clones, 65% to 85% recorded once. Sequenced sample: peripheral blood. All receptors derive from a man in his forties with acute or convalescent COVID-19.

The chain links TRBV4-1 to TRBJ1-2; 9 nucleotides match TRBD1. The CDR3 is 18 amino acids. V lost 0 bases to trimming and J lost 0 bases; unmatched junction nucleotides: 8. The germline gives CDR1 MGHRA, CDR2 YSYEKL. The CDR3 bases are TGCGCCAGCAGCCAAGAACCGGGACAGGGCCTTCCTAACTATGGCTACACCTTC. Protein product: CASSQEPGQGLPNYGYTF.

The rearrangement links TRBV27 to TRBJ2-3; TRBD2 matches 9 bases. In germline, CDR1 is MNHEY, CDR2 SMNVEV (reference sequence). The CDR3 is made up of 14 amino acids. The J segment lost 6 bases and the V segment lost 3 bases, leaving 4 bases of the junction unmatched. CDR3 nucleotide sequence: TGTGCCAGCAGTTTTCTAGCGGGACTCGATACGCAGTATTTT. It specifies CASSFLAGLDTQYF.

J is TRBJ1-5 and V is TRBV7-9, with 9 bases aligning to TRBD1. The CDR3 has 14 amino acids. The ends lost 4 bases at V and 5 bases at J; junction bases unmatched: 3. Germline V gives CDR1 SEHNR, CDR2 FQNEAQ (reference sequence). CDR3 sequence: CASSSGTGYQPQHF. The CDR3 coding sequence is TGTGCCAGCAGCTCCGGGACAGGGTATCAGCCCCAGCATTTT.

The CDR3 here is CASSLSIQGGFDGYTF. Here the CDR3 DNA reads TGTGCCAGCAGTTTATCGATCCAGGGCGGATTCGATGGCTACACCTTC. The chain combines TRBV27 with TRBJ1-2; TRBD1 might be the D (5 bases). The CDR3 is made up of 16 amino acids. Germline loops: CDR1 MNHEY, CDR2 SMNVEV (reference sequence). V was trimmed by 0 bases and J by 6 bases, leaving 17 bases between them.

This chain uses TRBV5-6 with TRBJ1-5, with TRBD1 matching over 8 bases. This CDR3 is built from 14 residues. J lost 9 bases, V lost 2 bases, and 7 bases had no gene match. Germline loops: CDR1 SGHDT, CDR2 YYEEEE. The CDR3 sequence is CASSLGTGPTPQHF. In DNA, the CDR3 is TGTGCCAGCAGCTTAGGGACAGGCCCTACGCCCCAGCATTTT.

V gene TRBV7-8 combines with J gene TRBJ1-5; no firm D call. Trimming took off 3 bases at V and 6 bases at J, with 12 bases between the two ends. This CDR3 contains 14 residues. CDR1 is SGHVS and CDR2 is FQNEAQ in the germline V gene. The CDR3 region has the DNA TGTGCCAGCAGCTTCGAGGGAACTGCTCAGCCCCAGCATTTT. It encodes CASSFEGTAQPQHF.

The rearrangement joins TRBV7-2 to TRBJ2-4, with D perhaps TRBD2 (6 bases). Germline lookup yields CDR1 SGHTA and CDR2 FQGNSA. This CDR3 has 15 residues. Trimming stripped 5 bases from V and 13 bases from J, with 24 bases between. DNA of the CDR3: TGTGCCAGCAGCCCCGGTGGGGGGACCCAATTTGAACAGTACTTC. It translates to CASSPGGGTQFEQYF.

The genes are TRBV4-1 and TRBJ2-1, with 9 bases aligning to TRBD2. V gave up 1 base and J gave up 7 bases; unmatched junction bases: 14. This CDR3 comprises 18 residues. CDR1 and CDR2 from the germline V gene are MGHRA and YSYEKL. CDR3 sequence: CASSQGLAEGLGSNEQFF. CDR3 DNA: TGCGCCAGCAGCCAAGGACTAGCGGAAGGTTTAGGAAGTAATGAGCAGTTCTTC.

This clone showed up just once. This chain joins TRBV7-2 and TRBJ1-6, with D possibly matching TRBD1 (5 bases). Per germline, CDR1 SGHTA and CDR2 FQGNSA. The V and J ends lost 1 base and 10 bases respectively, with 14 bases between them. The length of the CDR3 is 15 residues. The CDR3 is CASSLVGASESPLHF. The CDR3 DNA is TGTGCCAGCAGCTTAGTTGGGGCCTCCGAATCACCCCTCCACTTT. The complete variable domain, with remaining parts taken from reference TRBV7-2 and TRBJ1-6, reads GAGVSQSPSNKVTEKGKDVELRCDPISGHTALYWYRQSLGQGLEFLIYFQGNSAPDKSGLPSDRFSAERTGGSVSTLTIQRTQQEDSAVYLCASSLVGASESPLHFGNGTRLTVT.

The V and J genes are TRBV11-3 and TRBJ2-1; 11 nucleotides align to TRBD1. CDR3 size: 16 residues. Per germline, CDR1 SGHNT and CDR2 YENEEA. V shed 4 bases, J shed 7 bases, and the junction held 9 bases outside the gene matches. The CDR3: CASSSHSGTGGNEQFF. The DNA of the CDR3 is TGTGCCAGCAGCTCACATTCCGGGACAGGGGGAAATGAGCAGTTCTTC. The complete variable domain, with remaining parts taken from reference TRBV11-3 and TRBJ2-1, reads EAGVVQSPRYKIIEKKQPVAFWCNPISGHNTLYWYLQNLGQGPELLIRYENEEAVDDSQLPKDRFSAERLKGVDSTLKIQPAELGDSAVYLCASSSHSGTGGNEQFFGPGTRLTVL.

The rearrangement links TRBV19 to TRBJ1-2; D might be TRBD1 (6 bases). V was pared by 2 bases and J by 4 bases, with 17 bases between. The V gene's germline CDR1 is LNHDA and CDR2 SQIVND (reference sequence). The CDR3 has 16 amino acids. CDR3 residues: CASSIRDRSGSYGYTF. As DNA, the CDR3 is TGTGCCAGTAGTATACGAGACAGGTCTGGGAGCTATGGCTACACCTTC.

V usage is TRBV6-5 and J usage is TRBJ2-3; 11 bases agree with TRBD2. The germline CDR1 and CDR2 sequences are MNHEY and SVGAGI. Losses at the gene ends were 10 bases for V and 4 bases for J; bases not matched to a gene: 4. The CDR3 contains 13 residues. Here the CDR3 DNA reads TGTGCCACCCTAGCGGGAGGTGCAGATACGCAGTATTTT. Protein product: CATLAGGADTQYF.

The chain carries TRBV14 and TRBJ2-7; TRBD2 aligns across 13 bases. The CDR3 has 14 residues. Looked up from germline, CDR1 is SGHDN and CDR2 is FVKESK. Unmatched junction bases numbered 0, after V lost 1 base and J lost 6 bases. CDR3 sequence: CASSQGTSGSEQYF. The CDR3 DNA reads as TGTGCCAGCAGCCAAGGGACTAGCGGGAGCGAGCAGTACTTC.

V and J are TRBV5-1 and TRBJ2-4, with 11 nucleotides matching TRBD2. CDR1 is SGHRS, CDR2 YFSETQ, per germline. V lost 1 base and J lost 0; bases outside the gene matches: 3. The CDR3 totals 17 residues. Here the CDR3 reads CASSLSTSGGAKNIQYF. CDR3 DNA sequence: TGCGCCAGCAGCTTGTCTACTAGCGGGGGAGCCAAAAACATTCAGTACTTC.

The V call is TRBV30, the J call TRBJ1-2; TRBD1 matches 7 bases. Germline CDR1 and CDR2: GTSNPN and SVGIG (reference sequence). The ends lost 0 bases at V and 8 bases at J; junction bases unmatched: 6. The CDR3 is 13 amino acids. Here the CDR3 DNA reads TGTGCCTGGAGTGTCGGGACAGCTGGGGGCTACACCTTC. This encodes CAWSVGTAGGYTF. The full variable domain, rest sourced from reference TRBV30 and TRBJ1-2, is SQTIHQWPATLVQPVGSPLSLECTVEGTSNPNLYWYRQAAGRGLQLLFYSVGIGQISSEVPQNLSASRPQDRQFILSSKKLLLSDSGFYLCAWSVGTAGGYTFGSGTRLTVV.

The rearrangement uses TRBV11-1 and TRBJ2-3, with TRBD2 identical over 7 bases. The CDR3 sequence is 14 residues long. Germline CDR1 reads SGHAT; CDR2 reads FQDESV (reference sequence). V was clipped by 3 bases and J by 4 bases; unmatched bases: 4. The CDR3 DNA sequence: TGTGCCAGCAGCTTTGGACTAGTAGCAGATACGCAGTATTTT. Amino acids: CASSFGLVADTQYF.

This clone was picked up a small number of times. This chain connects TRBV7-2 to TRBJ2-7; 8 bases are a match to TRBD1. Losses at the gene ends were 7 bases for V and 3 bases for J; bases not matched to a gene: 11. CDR3 size: 15 residues. Germline CDR1 SGHTA, CDR2 FQGNSA. This CDR3 reads CASISFLGQGYEQYF. The CDR3 DNA follows: TGTGCCAGCATTAGCTTCCTTGGACAGGGCTACGAGCAGTACTTC.

V is TRBV19 and J is TRBJ2-1; TRBD1 might be the D (5 bases). V was shortened by 4 bases and J by 6 bases, with 10 bases between the two germline ends. This CDR3 spans 13 amino acids. Germline V gene data show CDR1 as LNHDA and CDR2 as SQIVND (reference sequence). CDR3: CASSKRQTNEQFF. CDR3 bases: TGTGCCAGTAGTAAACGACAGACCAATGAGCAGTTCTTC.

This chain joins TRBV11-2 and TRBJ2-5; D call uncertain. Germline loops: CDR1 SGHAT, CDR2 FQNNGV. The CDR3 consists of 14 residues. V shed 1 base and J shed 5 bases, with 11 bases lying between them. In DNA, the CDR3 is TGTGCCAGCAGCTTAGCTACCCCCCGGGAGACCCAGTACTTC. Translation gives CASSLATPRETQYF.

J is TRBJ2-1 and V is TRBV6-2 or TRBV6-3, with TRBD2 identical over 9 bases. Germline loops: CDR1 MNHEY, CDR2 SVGEGT. The junction had 12 bases not matched to a gene; V was cut back by 0 bases and J by 12 bases. The CDR3 spans 16 residues. The CDR3 DNA is TGTGCCAGCAGTTACTCAAGGCCCGTTAGCGGGAGCAGGCAGTTCTTC. This encodes CASSYSRPVSGSRQFF.

This chain links TRBV3-1 (or the pseudogene TRBV3-2) with TRBJ2-5; 8 bases map to TRBD2. The V segment lost 4 bases and the J segment 5 bases; nucleotides outside the gene matches: 6. There are 14 residues in the CDR3. The V gene's germline CDR1 is LGHDT and CDR2 YNNKEL (reference sequence). Here the CDR3 DNA reads TGTGCCAGCAGCCGTGGGACTAGGGCGGAGACCCAGTACTTC. Protein product: CASSRGTRAETQYF.

In DNA, the CDR3 is TGTGCCACCAGTAACTGGGCTACAGATACGCAGTATTTT. This sequence encodes CATSNWATDTQYF. The chain links TRBV24-1 to TRBJ2-3; no clear D gene. Trimming shortened V by 6 bases and J by 3 bases, and 9 bases separated the two germline ends. The CDR3 covers 13 residues. CDR1 and CDR2 from the germline V gene are KGHDR and SFDVKD.

J is TRBJ1-2 and V is TRBV7-9, with D maybe TRBD1 (5 bases). The CDR3 is 16 residues long. Trimming removed 0 bases from V and 8 bases from J, with 19 bases in between. Germline lookup yields CDR1 SEHNR and CDR2 FQNEAQ (reference sequence). CDR3 coding DNA: TGTGCCAGCAGCTTAGCGACAGCTGAAGCCGCGGGGGGCTACACCTTC. Residues: CASSLATAEAAGGYTF.

The CDR3 sequence: CASSFSSGRGINEQYF. DNA of the CDR3: TGTGCCAGCAGCTTCTCTTCGGGCAGGGGGATCAACGAGCAGTACTTC. The rearrangement links TRBV7-8 to TRBJ2-7, with 7 nucleotides matching TRBD1. Germline-derived CDR1 and CDR2 are SGHVS and FQNEAQ. The CDR3 has 16 residues. The ends lost 3 bases at V and 5 bases at J; junction bases unmatched: 13. The whole variable domain, remainder taken from reference TRBV7-8 and TRBJ2-7, is GAGVSQSPRYKVAKRGQDVALRCDPISGHVSLFWYQQALGQGPEFLTYFQNEAQLDKSGLPSDRFFAERPEGSVSTLKIQRTQQEDSAVYLCASSFSSGRGINEQYFGPGTRLTVT.

V and J are TRBV19 and TRBJ2-7; 7 bases map to TRBD2. The CDR3 covers 13 residues. With 5 bases clipped from V and 3 bases from J, the junction kept 4 bases outside the gene matches. Germline loops: CDR1 LNHDA, CDR2 SQIVND (reference sequence). CDR3 region: CASSRTRGYEQYF. The CDR3 nucleotides are TGTGCCAGTAGTCGGACTAGGGGCTACGAGCAGTACTTC.

The chain combines TRBV6-1 with TRBJ2-7, with a possible D match to TRBD1 (5 bases). Trimming pared 3 bases from V and 0 bases from J, leaving 15 bases between. This CDR3 is 16 amino acids long. Germline V CDR1 and CDR2: MNHNS, SASEGT. This chain's CDR3 is CASSEPGAFNSYEQYF. DNA for the CDR3: TGTGCCAGCAGTGAGCCTGGGGCCTTCAACTCCTACGAGCAGTACTTC.

The chain is built from TRBV5-1 and TRBJ1-2, with D uncertain. The CDR3 runs 15 residues. Looked up from germline, CDR1 is SGHRS and CDR2 is YFSETQ. V gave up 0 bases and J gave up 8 bases, with 17 bases separating them. The chain's CDR3 is CASSLVPEKRVGYTF. DNA of the CDR3: TGCGCCAGCAGCTTGGTACCAGAGAAGAGGGTAGGCTACACCTTC.

V gene TRBV7-9 combines with J gene TRBJ1-1; D not resolved. CDR1 and CDR2 (germline): SEHNR, FQNEAQ (reference sequence). This CDR3 region has 16 residues. V was cut by 5 bases and J by 3 bases, with 19 bases left in between. The CDR3 spells CASSPNANPGDTEAFF. The CDR3, as DNA: TGTGCCAGCAGCCCGAACGCCAACCCCGGGGACACTGAAGCTTTCTTT. The variable domain in full, with the rest retrieved from reference TRBV7-9 and TRBJ1-1, is DTGVSQNPRHKITKRGQNVTFRCDPISEHNRLYWYRQTLGQGPEFLTYFQNEAQLEKSRLLSDRFSAERPKGSFSTLEIQRTEQGDSAMYLCASSPNANPGDTEAFFGQGTRLTVV.

The J gene is TRBJ2-1, the V gene TRBV6-2 or TRBV6-3; 9 bases fit TRBD2. The CDR3 consists of 13 residues. Trimming took 4 bases from V and 8 from J; bases not matched to a gene: 3. The germline gives CDR1 MNHEY, CDR2 SVGEGT. CDR3 nucleotides: TGTGCCAGCAGTTCCGGGACTAGCTATGAGCAGTTCTTC. The encoded protein is CASSSGTSYEQFF.

The genes are TRBV2 and TRBJ2-5; the match to TRBD1 covers 7 bases. Germline V lookup: CDR1 SNHLY, CDR2 FYNNEI. The V and J ends lost 7 bases and 3 bases, in that order; junction bases with no gene match: 5. This CDR3 comprises 13 residues. DNA for the CDR3: TGTGCCAGCATTAAGGACAGGAAAGAGACCCAGTACTTC. Residues: CASIKDRKETQYF. The variable domain in full, completed from reference TRBV2 and TRBJ2-5, reads EPEVTQTPSHQVTQMGQEVILRCVPISNHLYFYWYRQILGQKVEFLVSFYNNEISEKSEIFDDQFSVERPDGSNFTLKIRSTKLEDSAMYFCASIKDRKETQYFGPGTRLLVL.